A single sample is the source of the 29 T cell receptor beta chains below, sequenced in a study of blood T cell repertoires in COVID-19. The table came from immunoSEQ multiplex PCR; TCRdb's copy has only in-frame clones and leaves some out. The sample has 50,000 or so clones, about four fifths seen once; the top ten hold roughly 7.7%. Source material: peripheral blood. Receptors were obtained from a man aged 40-49 years with acute or convalescent COVID-19.

Note on this clone: This sample also contains other DNA sequences that code for the same CDR3. This chain uses TRBV4-1 with TRBJ1-4; D may be TRBD1 (5 bases). V was clipped by 0 bases and J by 4 bases, with 18 bases between them. CDR1 is MGHRA, CDR2 YSYEKL, per germline. There are 18 residues in the CDR3. CDR3 DNA: TGCGCCAGCAGCCAAGAGCGTTTATTGGGAGGGGATAATGAAAAACTGTTTTTT. It yields the protein CASSQERLLGGDNEKLFF.

This sequence joins TRBV15 and TRBJ2-5, with TRBD1 identical over 7 bases. V shed 1 base and J 4 bases; nucleotides not matched to a gene: 3. Looked up from germline, CDR1 is LNHNV and CDR2 is YYDKDF (reference sequence). This CDR3 is 14 amino acids long. CDR3 bases: TGTGCCACCAGCAGAGCGGGACAGAGAGAGACCCAGTACTTC. Its translation: CATSRAGQRETQYF. The full variable domain, completed using reference TRBV15 and TRBJ2-5, is DAMVIQNPRYQVTQFGKPVTLSCSQTLNHNVMYWYQQKSSQAPKLLFHYYDKDFNNEADTPDNFQSRRPNTSFCFLDIRSPGLGDTAMYLCATSRAGQRETQYFGPGTRLLVL.

The chain employs TRBV11-2 and TRBJ1-5, with a possible D match to TRBD1 (6 bases). V was trimmed by 1 base and J by 7 bases, leaving 14 bases between them. Germline values: CDR1 SGHAT, CDR2 FQNNGV. This CDR3 comprises 15 residues. The DNA of the CDR3 is TGTGCCAGCAGCTTAGCCCCACAGGGCTCCCAGCCCCAGCATTTT. Protein product: CASSLAPQGSQPQHF.

This clone was seen a few times. The chain employs TRBV6-2 or TRBV6-3 and TRBJ2-3, with 8 bases aligning to TRBD2. The V and J ends lost 5 bases and 5 bases, in that order; junction bases with no gene match: 9. The germline V gene encodes CDR1 MNHEY and CDR2 SVGEGT. The CDR3 sequence is 15 residues long. CDR3 loop: CASSRPGLAQDTQYF. The CDR3 DNA reads TGTGCCAGCAGTCGACCCGGACTAGCTCAAGATACGCAGTATTTT.

The chain uses TRBV19 and TRBJ2-5; perhaps TRBD2 as D (5 bases). The ends were cut back, 2 bases at V and 5 bases at J, with 12 bases in the middle. CDR1 is LNHDA and CDR2 is SQIVND in the germline V gene (reference sequence). This CDR3 is built from 14 residues. The CDR3 reads CASSIQSSGETQYF. The CDR3 region has the DNA TGTGCCAGTAGTATACAGTCGTCGGGGGAGACCCAGTACTTC.

The V and J genes are TRBV5-6 and TRBJ2-3; D is uncertain. V gave up 2 bases and J gave up 0 bases, with 4 bases separating them. The CDR3 contains 13 residues. CDR1 SGHDT and CDR2 YYEEEE come from the germline V gene. In DNA, the CDR3 is TGTGCCAGCAGCTTTGTAAGCACAGATACGCAGTATTTT. This codes for CASSFVSTDTQYF.

This chain connects TRBV6-1 to TRBJ1-3; no firm D call. Trimming removed 3 bases at V and 4 bases at J, with 16 bases between. There are 16 residues in the CDR3. Germline lookup yields CDR1 MNHNS and CDR2 SASEGT. The DNA of the CDR3 is TGTGCCAGCAGTGACAGACTCCGGCCAAGGGGAAACACCATATATTTT. Translation gives CASSDRLRPRGNTIYF.

This chain connects TRBV6-5 to TRBJ1-4; 7 bases agree with TRBD1. J lost 5 bases, V lost 5 bases, and 5 bases had no gene match. This CDR3 is built from 14 residues. Germline-derived CDR1 and CDR2 are MNHEY and SVGAGI. CDR3 region: CASSTGEANEKLFF. The CDR3 DNA reads as TGTGCCAGCAGTACAGGGGAGGCAAATGAAAAACTGTTTTTT.

The V call is TRBV18, the J call TRBJ1-3, with D perhaps TRBD1 (6 bases). V dropped 2 bases and J dropped 2 bases, with 7 bases sitting between them. The CDR3 length is 14 residues. Germline-derived CDR1 and CDR2 are KGHSH and LQKENI. Written as DNA, the CDR3 is TGTGCCAGCTCACCAGGGGGCCCTGGAAACACCATATATTTT. Its translation is CASSPGGPGNTIYF.

This clone occurred once. The chain has TRBV5-5 and TRBJ1-2, with TRBD1 matching over 8 bases. The trim removed 4 bases at V and 1 base at J, leaving 6 bases unmatched. Germline loops: CDR1 SGHKS, CDR2 YYEKEE (reference sequence). The CDR3 sequence is 15 residues long. DNA of the CDR3: TGTGCCAGCAGCGAGAGGACAGGGATTAACTATGGCTACACCTTC. It yields the protein CASSERTGINYGYTF.

There are a few counts of this clone. The CDR3, as DNA: TGTGCCAGCAGGGGACAGGGATATTGGGGAGGCTACACCTTC. It encodes CASRGQGYWGGYTF. V and J are TRBV25-1 and TRBJ1-2, with 9 bases lining up with TRBD1. The V gene end was trimmed by 6 bases and the J gene end by 8 bases; junction bases not matched to a gene: 10. The CDR3 has 14 amino acids. Germline V gene sequence: CDR1 MGHDK, CDR2 SYGVNS.

Only a few counts were recorded for this clone. The V gene is TRBV7-9, the J gene TRBJ1-1; D gene unclear. V was pared by 7 bases and J by 4 bases, with 13 bases between. CDR1 and CDR2 (germline): SEHNR, FQNEAQ (reference sequence). The CDR3 consists of 13 residues. The CDR3 nucleotides are TGTGCCAGCACCTTCCCGCCGGGCACTGAAGCTTTCTTT. Translated: CASTFPPGTEAFF.

The rearrangement uses TRBV5-1 and TRBJ2-6, with 14 nucleotides matching TRBD2. The CDR3 has 20 amino acids. The germline gives CDR1 SGHRS, CDR2 YFSETQ. After removal of 6 bases from V and 0 bases from J, the junction contained 11 bases not matched to a gene. The CDR3 DNA is TGCGCCAGCATGCTCGTTCCTGGACTAGCGGGGGGCTCTGGGGCCAACGTCCTGACTTTC. Residues: CASMLVPGLAGGSGANVLTF.

V is TRBV5-1 and J is TRBJ1-3; no firm D call. Trimming cost V 6 bases and J 1 base, with 17 bases left between them. Germline loops: CDR1 SGHRS, CDR2 YFSETQ. This CDR3 has 16 residues. The CDR3 DNA reads as TGCGCCAGCACCAAGACAAGCCTTCTTTCTGGAAACACCATATATTTT. Protein: CASTKTSLLSGNTIYF.

The genes are TRBV5-1 and TRBJ1-1, with D maybe TRBD1 (6 bases). V lost 4 bases, J lost 1 base, and 14 bases lay in between. Germline CDR1 reads SGHRS; CDR2 reads YFSETQ. The CDR3 runs to 15 residues. CDR3 protein: CASSPPGAGNTEAFF. The CDR3 region has the DNA TGCGCCAGCAGCCCCCCAGGGGCAGGGAACACTGAAGCTTTCTTT.

The V call is TRBV5-1, the J call TRBJ1-2, with D perhaps matching TRBD1 (5 bases). Between the trimmed V and J ends, which lost 3 bases and 8 bases, there was a span of 17 bases. The germline V gene has CDR1 SGHRS and CDR2 YFSETQ. CDR3 length: 14 amino acids. The CDR3 here is CASSSPDSIGGYTF. In nucleotides, the CDR3 is TGCGCCAGCAGCTCTCCCGACAGCATCGGGGGCTACACCTTC.

The CDR3 loop is CASSQRQDPSTDTQYF. The CDR3 DNA reads as TGTGCCAGCAGCCAGAGACAGGATCCATCCACAGATACGCAGTATTTT. The V gene is TRBV3-1 (or the pseudogene TRBV3-2), the J gene TRBJ2-3; D possibly corresponds to TRBD1 (6 bases). V lost 3 bases and J 2 bases, leaving 15 bases between the germline ends. From germline, CDR1 is LGHDT and CDR2 YNNKEL (reference sequence). The CDR3 extends over 16 amino acids.

The rearrangement joins TRBV6-4 to TRBJ2-3, with D possibly matching TRBD2 (6 bases). Trimming left V 3 bases short and J 3 bases short, with 13 bases between. Germline lookup yields CDR1 MRHNA and CDR2 SNTAGT. This CDR3 is built from 15 residues. The CDR3 DNA reads TGTGCCAGCAGTGAAGACGGGAGAGTGACAGATACGCAGTATTTT. This sequence encodes CASSEDGRVTDTQYF.

The chain carries TRBV6-5 and TRBJ2-7, with a weak D call TRBD1 (6 bases). V was cut by 5 bases and J by 2 bases, with 13 bases left in between. Per the germline V gene, CDR1 is MNHEY and CDR2 is SVGAGI. The length of the CDR3 is 14 residues. CDR3 nucleotides: TGTGCCAGCAGTCACCGGGACACAGCCTACGAGCAGTACTTC. Protein: CASSHRDTAYEQYF.

Written as DNA, the CDR3 is TGCAGCGTTGAAGGTGTGGTCAGGGGAAATGAGCAGTTCTTC. This encodes CSVEGVVRGNEQFF. This sequence joins TRBV29-1 and TRBJ2-1; TRBD1 is a possible D gene (6 bases). V lost 1 base to trimming and J lost 7 bases, with 14 bases between them. Germline CDR1 reads SQVTM; CDR2 reads ANQGSEA. The CDR3 is made up of 14 amino acids.

This clone was seen a single time. The chain links TRBV7-8 to TRBJ2-1; the D is unclear. This CDR3 has 14 amino acids. Germline assignment: CDR1 SGHVS and CDR2 FQNEAQ. The V and J ends lost 2 bases and 7 bases respectively, with 12 bases between them. The CDR3 sequence is CASSLTSVANEQFF. CDR3 in DNA: TGTGCCAGCAGCTTAACGTCGGTAGCTAATGAGCAGTTCTTC.

A single count supports this clone. The chain carries TRBV10-1 and TRBJ2-5; D possibly corresponds to TRBD1 (6 bases). CDR1 WNHNN and CDR2 SYGVQD come from the germline V gene (reference sequence). The ends were cut back, 3 bases at V and 0 bases at J, with 17 bases in the middle. This CDR3 is 17 amino acids long. CDR3 region: CASSEWTDLRYQETQYF. The CDR3 nucleotides read TGCGCCAGCAGTGAATGGACAGATTTACGATACCAAGAGACCCAGTACTTC.

In DNA form, the CDR3 reads TGTGCCAGCAGCCTAGGTGACAGGGGGCTTCGGAATGAGCAGTTCTTC. Its translation: CASSLGDRGLRNEQFF. V gene TRBV11-3 combines with J gene TRBJ2-1; 10 nucleotides line up with TRBD1. V shed 5 bases, J shed 7 bases, and the junction held 11 bases outside the gene matches. The CDR3 extends over 16 amino acids. CDR1 is SGHNT and CDR2 is YENEEA in the germline V gene.

The chain joins TRBV10-3 to TRBJ1-3; 9 bases map to TRBD1. The length of the CDR3 is 14 residues. Germline CDR1 ENHRY, CDR2 SYGVKD. V lost 6 bases to trimming and J lost 0 bases; unmatched junction nucleotides: 0. CDR3 DNA sequence: TGTGCCATCAGGGACAGGGGCTCTGGAAACACCATATATTTT. Residues: CAIRDRGSGNTIYF.

The chain joins TRBV6-5 to TRBJ1-2; 8 bases map to TRBD1. Unmatched junction bases numbered 12, after V lost 7 bases and J lost 8 bases. Germline CDR1 is MNHEY and CDR2 is SVGAGI. The CDR3 is made up of 14 amino acids. The CDR3 reads CASTPQTGVGGYTF. CDR3 DNA: TGTGCCAGCACTCCCCAGACAGGGGTAGGCGGCTACACCTTC.

The V and J genes are TRBV30 and TRBJ2-5; TRBD2 matches 13 bases. Trimming at V came to 2 bases and at J to 3 bases, leaving 6 bases not matched to a gene. Per the germline V gene, CDR1 is GTSNPN and CDR2 is SVGIG (reference sequence). CDR3 length: 16 residues. CDR3 nucleotides: TGTGCCTGGAGTTCCTCGGGACTAGCGGGGAAAGAGACCCAGTACTTC. Its translation: CAWSSSGLAGKETQYF. The whole variable domain, remainder taken from reference TRBV30 and TRBJ2-5, is SQTIHQWPATLVQPVGSPLSLECTVEGTSNPNLYWYRQAAGRGLQLLFYSVGIGQISSEVPQNLSASRPQDRQFILSSKKLLLSDSGFYLCAWSSSGLAGKETQYFGPGTRLLVL.

The V and J genes are TRBV18 and TRBJ1-2, with 7 positions matching TRBD1. This CDR3 is built from 16 residues. Trimming removed 2 bases from V and 4 bases from J; junction bases left unmatched: 10. CDR1 and CDR2 (germline): KGHSH, LQKENI. CDR3 residues: CASSPFDDRAGYGYTF. For the CDR3, the DNA is TGTGCCAGCTCACCATTTGACGACAGGGCGGGCTATGGCTACACCTTC.

The chain recombines TRBV7-2 with TRBJ2-5; weak D call: TRBD2 (7 bases). Germline V gene lookup returns CDR1 SGHTA and CDR2 FQGNSA. The CDR3 length is 17 residues. V dropped 2 bases and J dropped 4 bases, with 20 bases sitting between them. The CDR3 sequence is CASSLRLRGGRVETQYF. DNA of the CDR3: TGTGCCAGCAGCTTACGATTGAGGGGGGGCCGGGTAGAGACCCAGTACTTC.

The chain couples TRBV30 to TRBJ2-2; 8 bases match TRBD2. J lost 4 bases, V lost 0 bases, and 10 bases had no gene match. The CDR3 consists of 17 residues. Germline V CDR1 and CDR2: GTSNPN, SVGIG (reference sequence). In DNA, the CDR3 is TGTGCCTGGAGTGTAGGAGCGGGGGTCGGACCCACCGGGGAGCTGTTTTTT. This translates into CAWSVGAGVGPTGELFF.